The 5 T cell receptor beta chains listed next were all sequenced from one sample in a study of T cell responses to AZD1222 COVID-19 vaccine. The data were produced by immunoSEQ multiplex PCR, yet TCRdb's version contains in-frame clones alone and is incomplete. Of 140,000 to 150,000 clones listed, roughly 93% were seen once; the top ten hold 1.9%. The source material was peripheral blood, sampled 28 days after the second AZD1222 dose. The receptors were gathered from an adult who received the AZD1222 COVID-19 vaccine.

This chain connects TRBV12-3 or TRBV12-4 to TRBJ1-5; D is unresolved. Trimming stripped 3 bases from V and 6 bases from J, with 6 bases between. This CDR3 comprises 12 residues. The CDR3 sequence: CASSFSSQPQHF. The CDR3 nucleotides read TGTGCCAGCAGTTTTAGTTCTCAGCCCCAGCATTTT.

The rearrangement links TRBV4-1 to TRBJ2-1, with 8 positions matching TRBD2. V gave up 2 bases and J gave up 4 bases; unmatched junction bases: 4. The CDR3 sequence is 15 residues long. Per germline, CDR1 MGHRA and CDR2 YSYEKL. CDR3 coding DNA: TGCGCCAGCAGCCAAATACTAGCGGTGTACAATGAGCAGTTCTTC. As protein: CASSQILAVYNEQFF.

The chain joins TRBV27 to TRBJ2-7; D might be TRBD2 (6 bases). The germline gives CDR1 MNHEY, CDR2 SMNVEV (reference sequence). V was shortened by 1 base and J by 2 bases, with 9 bases between the two germline ends. This CDR3 region has 14 residues. The CDR3 sequence is CASSLLGGTYEQYF. CDR3 nucleotides: TGTGCCAGCAGTTTATTGGGGGGAACCTACGAGCAGTACTTC.

The V and J genes are TRBV5-1 and TRBJ1-2, with D possibly TRBD1 on 5 matching bases. V was pared by 4 bases and J by 3 bases, with 10 bases between. Germline V CDR1 and CDR2: SGHRS, YFSETQ. The CDR3 runs to 13 residues. In nucleotides, the CDR3 is TGCGCCAGCAGCCAGACAGATTACTATGGCTACACCTTC. Encoded protein: CASSQTDYYGYTF.

The chain is built from TRBV7-6 and TRBJ1-1, with D hard to call. The germline V gene has CDR1 SGHVS and CDR2 FNYEAQ. Trimming removed 3 bases at V and 0 bases at J, with 8 bases between. The CDR3 has 14 amino acids. CDR3 in amino acids: CASSLGTMNTEAFF. CDR3 DNA: TGTGCCAGCAGCTTGGGAACCATGAACACTGAAGCTTTCTTT.